Presented here are 10 T cell receptor beta chains from one specimen sequenced in a study of cytomegalovirus exposure and HLA in healthy donors (TCRdb year 2017). Library generation was performed with the immunoSEQ multiplex PCR assay. For the multiplex PCR, a mixture combining 60 forward primers for TCR Vbeta segments and 13 reverse primers for TCR Jbeta segments was used. The table was pulled from immuneACCESS by TCRdb, which kept in-frame rearrangements only. Such tables lose some clones; where checked, under half of the loss comes from unresolved V genes, and the rest has no known cause. In all, the sample holds 85,000 to 130,000 clones, and around 80% of those were seen once. Of the sample, roughly 2.5% falls within the top ten clones. Input material: PBMCs. These receptors were obtained from a man aged 40-50 years in good health and CMV-seronegative.

This chain connects TRBV4-1 to TRBJ1-5, with 7 bases matching TRBD1. The CDR3 is 17 residues long. Germline lookup yields CDR1 MGHRA and CDR2 YSYEKL. The V and J ends lost 0 bases and 4 bases, in that order; junction bases with no gene match: 9. This CDR3 is CASSQDWRGQYNQPQHF. The CDR3, as DNA: TGCGCCAGCAGCCAAGACTGGAGGGGACAGTATAATCAGCCCCAGCATTTT.

This sequence joins TRBV7-3 and TRBJ2-1; 12 bases are a match to TRBD2. J lost 8 bases, V lost 1 base, and 3 bases had no gene match. This CDR3 spans 15 amino acids. Germline V gene data show CDR1 as SGHTA and CDR2 as FQGTGA. Here the CDR3 reads CASSLRLAGEDEQFF. In nucleotides, the CDR3 is TGTGCCAGCAGCTTAAGACTAGCGGGGGAGGATGAGCAGTTCTTC. Full variable domain (remainder filled in from reference TRBV7-3 and TRBJ2-1): GAGVSQTPSNKVTEKGKYVELRCDPISGHTALYWYRQSLGQGPEFLIYFQGTGAADDSGLPNDRFFAVRPEGSVSTLKIQRTERGDSAVYLCASSLRLAGEDEQFFGPGTRLTVL.

This clone was counted a few times. The chain has TRBV5-4 and TRBJ2-5, with D uncertain. This CDR3 region has 12 residues. Trimming removed 4 bases at V and 1 base at J, with 5 bases between. Germline V gene lookup returns CDR1 SGHNT and CDR2 YYREEE (reference sequence). The CDR3, as DNA: TGTGCCAGCAGCATACTCCAAGAGACCCAGTACTTC. Encoded protein: CASSILQETQYF.

Concerning this clone itself: One end of the junction fails to match germline, which may point to a read error. V is TRBV7-2 and J is TRBJ2-1; 11 nucleotides agree with TRBD2. This CDR3 is built from 14 residues. Germline CDR1 and CDR2: SGHTA and FQGNSA. In DNA form, the CDR3 reads TGTGCCAGCAGCTTAGGGCCTAGCGGGGGGCCGCAAGTCTTC. Amino acids: CASSLGPSGGPQVF.

The chain uses TRBV6-1 and TRBJ2-1, with D tentatively TRBD1 (6 bases). Germline values: CDR1 MNHNS, CDR2 SASEGT. V was cut by 5 bases and J by 5 bases, with 16 bases left in between. The CDR3 totals 15 residues. CDR3 bases: TGTGCCAGCAGTCAAAGAGGGCAGGGGAACAATGAGCAGTTCTTC. It codes for CASSQRGQGNNEQFF.

This chain uses TRBV2 with TRBJ1-3; D is possibly TRBD1 (5 bases). Germline loops: CDR1 SNHLY, CDR2 FYNNEI. The CDR3 loop spans 16 amino acids. Trimming left V 2 bases short and J 0 bases short, with 11 bases between. Here the CDR3 DNA reads TGTGCCAGCAGTGAAAGATCGGGGGGCTCTGGAAACACCATATATTTT. It specifies CASSERSGGSGNTIYF.

The V call is TRBV5-1, the J call TRBJ2-5; 11 bases agree with TRBD2. The V gene's germline CDR1 is SGHRS and CDR2 YFSETQ. CDR3 length equals 16 residues. J gave up 3 bases and V 2 bases, and 6 bases lay outside the gene matches. The CDR3 loop reads CASSLKLAGAKETQYF. The CDR3, as DNA: TGCGCCAGCAGCTTAAAACTAGCGGGGGCGAAAGAGACCCAGTACTTC.

The chain combines TRBV5-1 with TRBJ2-7; 9 nucleotides line up with TRBD1. The germline CDR1 and CDR2 sequences are SGHRS and YFSETQ. The J segment lost 5 bases and the V segment lost 4 bases, leaving 7 bases of the junction unmatched. The CDR3 has 14 residues. CDR3 in DNA: TGCGCCAGCAGCCAGGGACAGGGCTGGAACGAGCAGTACTTC. Translated: CASSQGQGWNEQYF.

The V gene is TRBV13, the J gene TRBJ2-3; 11 nucleotides line up with TRBD2. V shed 5 bases, J shed 4 bases, and the junction held 23 bases outside the gene matches. This CDR3 is built from 21 residues. CDR1 and CDR2 (germline): PRHDT, FYEKMQ (reference sequence). CDR3 loop: CASSARAASGGFRVFADTQYF. The CDR3 bases are TGTGCCAGCAGCGCCAGAGCGGCTAGCGGGGGGTTTCGGGTTTTTGCAGATACGCAGTATTTT.

This sequence joins TRBV7-3 and TRBJ2-5; 10 nucleotides agree with TRBD1. The CDR3 is 15 residues long. Germline CDR1 is SGHTA and CDR2 is FQGTGA. V shed 5 bases and J 3 bases; nucleotides not matched to a gene: 6. The CDR3 DNA reads TGTGCCAGCAGCCGGGACAGGGGCCTAGAAGAGACCCAGTACTTC. It yields the protein CASSRDRGLEETQYF. Looking up the rest from reference TRBV7-3 and TRBJ2-5 gives the full variable domain: GAGVSQTPSNKVTEKGKYVELRCDPISGHTALYWYRQSLGQGPEFLIYFQGTGAADDSGLPNDRFFAVRPEGSVSTLKIQRTERGDSAVYLCASSRDRGLEETQYFGPGTRLLVL.